This entry describes one T cell receptor (beta chain). Its specificity is unknown. The RNA, about 0.45 to 1 ug, was put through reverse transcription using random hexamers. Multiplex PCR with immunoSEQ amplified the TCR beta CDR3 across 54 Vbeta and 13 Jbeta. Via MiXCR, TCRdb re-called the immunoSEQ multiplex PCR reads, giving one row per CDR3 protein. The sample shows 200,000 to 250,000 distinct CDR3 sequences, roughly 94% of them seen only once. Sequencing targeted TCR beta in T cells from blood (CD8+ and CD4+). Purification of the CD8+ and CD4+ T cells relied on negative isolation, and TEMRA cells underwent FACS enrichment. The data originate from a study of CD8 T cells in Susac syndrome. V lost 5 bases and J 5 bases, leaving 12 bases between the germline ends. Germline V gene data show CDR1 as SNHLY and CDR2 as FYNNEI. The CDR3 is 13 amino acids. The study, taken as a whole, reports: In its TCR sequencing and HLA analysis, the study acknowledged that the number of individuals was relatively small.

The sequence came from a human donor with multiple sclerosis. The gene calls are TRBV2 and TRBJ2-5, with D possibly being TRBD1 or TRBD2 (6 bases each). The sequencing input was CD4+ T cells from PBMCs. In nucleotides, the CDR3 is TGTGCCAGCAGTCCGGGGGCCCCCGAGACCCAGTACTTC. It encodes CASSPGAPETQYF. Using reference TRBV2 and TRBJ2-5 for the parts outside the CDR3, the full variable domain is EPEVTQTPSHQVTQMGQEVILRCVPISNHLYFYWYRQILGQKVEFLVSFYNNEISEKSEIFDDQFSVERPDGSNFTLKIRSTKLEDSAMYFCASSPGAPETQYFGPGTRLLVL.